The T cell receptor (beta chain) described here comes from a study of T cells in localized non-small cell lung cancer. General study findings and limits: There was an association of higher blood T cell density with longer overall survival. Since sequencing was restricted to only one region of the tumor, intratumor heterogeneity remains a possibility. It was uninvolved adjacent lung that showed the highest T cell clonality, exceeding tumor.

Concerning this clone: Its antigen remains unidentified.

The CDR3 runs 15 residues. Germline CDR1 SGHDT, CDR2 YYEEEE. V dropped 2 bases and J dropped 8 bases, with 14 bases sitting between them. Clones were read by immunoSEQ multiplex PCR, and TCRdb kept only the in-frame ones, dropping some. The sample gives 60,000 to 85,000 clones, roughly nine tenths of which show up once; roughly 22% is in the top ten. The clonotype originates from a male donor aged 60 or older with stage III squamous cell lung carcinoma. The sequenced sample was peripheral blood, obtained before any cancer treatment. This chain links TRBV5-6 with TRBJ1-6; perhaps TRBD1 as D (5 bases). CDR3: CASSFSPGRDSPLHF. CDR3 DNA sequence: TGTGCCAGCAGCTTTTCCCCGGGACGGGATTCACCCCTCCACTTT.